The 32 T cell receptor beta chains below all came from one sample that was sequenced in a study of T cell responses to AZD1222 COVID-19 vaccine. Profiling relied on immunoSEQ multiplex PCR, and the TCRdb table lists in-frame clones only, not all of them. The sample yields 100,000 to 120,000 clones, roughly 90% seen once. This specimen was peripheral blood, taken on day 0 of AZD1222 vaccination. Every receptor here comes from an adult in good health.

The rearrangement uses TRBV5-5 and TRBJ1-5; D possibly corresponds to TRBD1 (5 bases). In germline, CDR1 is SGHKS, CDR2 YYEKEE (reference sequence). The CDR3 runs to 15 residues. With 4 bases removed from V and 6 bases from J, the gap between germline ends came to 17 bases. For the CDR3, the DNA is TGTGCCAGCAGCGGCGGGGCGCCGTGGGGTCAGCCCCAGCATTTT. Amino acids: CASSGGAPWGQPQHF.

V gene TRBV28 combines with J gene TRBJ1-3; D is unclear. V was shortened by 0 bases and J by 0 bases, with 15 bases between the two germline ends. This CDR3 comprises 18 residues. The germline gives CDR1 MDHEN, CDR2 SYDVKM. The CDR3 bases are TGTGCCAGCAGTTTATGGAAAACGAAAGTTAGCTCTGGAAACACCATATATTTT. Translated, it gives CASSLWKTKVSSGNTIYF.

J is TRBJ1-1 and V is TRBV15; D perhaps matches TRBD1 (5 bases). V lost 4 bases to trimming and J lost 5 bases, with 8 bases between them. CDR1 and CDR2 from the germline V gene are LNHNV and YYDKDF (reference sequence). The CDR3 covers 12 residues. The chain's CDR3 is CATSIEGTEAFF. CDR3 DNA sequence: TGTGCCACCAGCATTGAGGGGACTGAAGCTTTCTTT.

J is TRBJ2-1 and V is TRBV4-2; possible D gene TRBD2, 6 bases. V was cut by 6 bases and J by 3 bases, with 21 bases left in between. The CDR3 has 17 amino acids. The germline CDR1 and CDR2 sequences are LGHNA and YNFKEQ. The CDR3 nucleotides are TGTGCCAGCAGTCCACAAACAGATAGCGGAGGCTACAATGAGCAGTTCTTC. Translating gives CASSPQTDSGGYNEQFF.

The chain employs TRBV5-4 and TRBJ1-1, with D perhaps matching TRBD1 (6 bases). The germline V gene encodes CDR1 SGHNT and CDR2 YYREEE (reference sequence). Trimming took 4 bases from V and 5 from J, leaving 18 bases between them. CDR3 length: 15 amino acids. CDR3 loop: CASSNPTQGHTEAFF. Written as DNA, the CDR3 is TGTGCCAGCAGCAACCCGACCCAGGGACATACTGAAGCTTTCTTT.

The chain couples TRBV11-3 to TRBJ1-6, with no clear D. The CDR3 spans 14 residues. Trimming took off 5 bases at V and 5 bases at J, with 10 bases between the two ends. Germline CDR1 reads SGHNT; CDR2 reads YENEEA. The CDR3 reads CASSPYGDNSPLHF. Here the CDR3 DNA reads TGTGCCAGCAGCCCCTACGGGGATAATTCACCCCTCCACTTT.

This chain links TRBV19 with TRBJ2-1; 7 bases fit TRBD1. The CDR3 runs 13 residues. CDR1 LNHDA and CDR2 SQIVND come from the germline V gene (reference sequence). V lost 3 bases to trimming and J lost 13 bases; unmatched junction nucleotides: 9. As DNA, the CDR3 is TGTGCCAGTAGTATCGGGACAGTCCCAAACCAGTTCTTC. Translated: CASSIGTVPNQFF.

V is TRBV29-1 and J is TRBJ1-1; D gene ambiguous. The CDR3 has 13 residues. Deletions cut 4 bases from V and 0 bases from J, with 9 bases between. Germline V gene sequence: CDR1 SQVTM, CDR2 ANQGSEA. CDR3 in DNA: TGCAGCGTTGCTTTAAGGTTGAACACTGAAGCTTTCTTT. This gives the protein CSVALRLNTEAFF.

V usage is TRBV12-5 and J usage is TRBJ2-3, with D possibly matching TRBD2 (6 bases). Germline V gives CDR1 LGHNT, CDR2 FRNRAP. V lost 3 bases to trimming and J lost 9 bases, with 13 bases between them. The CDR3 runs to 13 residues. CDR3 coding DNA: TGTGCTAGTGGTTTAGACGGGGGAGGCACGCAGTATTTT. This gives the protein CASGLDGGGTQYF.

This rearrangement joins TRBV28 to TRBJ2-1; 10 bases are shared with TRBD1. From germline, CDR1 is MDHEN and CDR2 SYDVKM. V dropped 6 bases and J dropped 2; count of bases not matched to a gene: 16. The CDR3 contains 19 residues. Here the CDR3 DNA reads TGTGCCAGCAGCTACCCGGGACAGGGGAAGCAGGGGGCCTACAATGAGCAGTTCTTC. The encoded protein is CASSYPGQGKQGAYNEQFF. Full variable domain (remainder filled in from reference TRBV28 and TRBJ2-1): DVKVTQSSRYLVKRTGEKVFLECVQDMDHENMFWYRQDPGLGLRLIYFSYDVKMKEKGDIPEGYSVSREKKERFSLILESASTNQTSMYLCASSYPGQGKQGAYNEQFFGPGTRLTVL.

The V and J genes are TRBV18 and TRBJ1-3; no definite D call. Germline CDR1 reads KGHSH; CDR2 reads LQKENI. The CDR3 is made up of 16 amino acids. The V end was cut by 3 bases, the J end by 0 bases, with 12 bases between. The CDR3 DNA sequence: TGTGCCAGCTCACCCCAGAGTTTGGACTCTGGAAACACCATATATTTT. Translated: CASSPQSLDSGNTIYF.

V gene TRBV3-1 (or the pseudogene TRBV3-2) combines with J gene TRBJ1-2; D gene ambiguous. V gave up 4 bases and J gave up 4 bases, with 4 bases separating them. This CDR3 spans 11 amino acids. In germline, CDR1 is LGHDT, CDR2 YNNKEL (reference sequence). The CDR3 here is CASSLGYGYTF. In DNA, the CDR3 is TGTGCCAGCAGCCTAGGCTATGGCTACACCTTC.

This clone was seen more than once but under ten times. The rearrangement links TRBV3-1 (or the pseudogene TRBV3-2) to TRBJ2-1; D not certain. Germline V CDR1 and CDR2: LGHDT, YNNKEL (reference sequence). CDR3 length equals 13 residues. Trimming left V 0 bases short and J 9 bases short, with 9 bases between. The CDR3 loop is CASSQDQTGEQFF. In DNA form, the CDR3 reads TGTGCCAGCAGCCAAGATCAAACGGGTGAGCAGTTCTTC.

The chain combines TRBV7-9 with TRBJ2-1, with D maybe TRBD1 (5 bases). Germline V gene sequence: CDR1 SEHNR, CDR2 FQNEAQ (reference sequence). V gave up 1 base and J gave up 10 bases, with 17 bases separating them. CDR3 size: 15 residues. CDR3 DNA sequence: TGTGCCAGCAGCTTAGAGGGCTCCGGTGGGGCGGAGCAGTTCTTC. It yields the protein CASSLEGSGGAEQFF.

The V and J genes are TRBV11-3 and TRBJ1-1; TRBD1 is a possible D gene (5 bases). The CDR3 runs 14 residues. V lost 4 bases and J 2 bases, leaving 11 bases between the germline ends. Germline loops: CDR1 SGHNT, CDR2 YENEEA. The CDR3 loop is CASSSWGSNTEAFF. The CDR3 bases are TGTGCCAGCAGCTCCTGGGGGTCAAACACTGAAGCTTTCTTT.

The CDR3 here is CASGMGSNQPQHF. Here the CDR3 DNA reads TGTGCTAGTGGGATGGGTAGCAATCAGCCCCAGCATTTT. The V call is TRBV12-5, the J call TRBJ1-5; D call uncertain. Germline CDR1 and CDR2: LGHNT and FRNRAP. Between the trimmed V and J ends, which lost 6 bases and 0 bases, there was a span of 6 bases. The CDR3 totals 13 residues.

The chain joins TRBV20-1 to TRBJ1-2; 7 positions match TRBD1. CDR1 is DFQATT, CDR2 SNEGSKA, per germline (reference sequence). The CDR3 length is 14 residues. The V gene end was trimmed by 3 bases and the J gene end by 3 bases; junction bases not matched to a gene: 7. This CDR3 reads CSASKGGGDYGYTF. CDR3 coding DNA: TGCAGTGCTAGTAAAGGGGGCGGCGACTATGGCTACACCTTC.

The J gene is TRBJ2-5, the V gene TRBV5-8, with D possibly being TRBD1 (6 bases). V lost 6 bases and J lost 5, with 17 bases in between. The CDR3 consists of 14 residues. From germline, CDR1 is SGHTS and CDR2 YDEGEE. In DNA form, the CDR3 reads TGTGCCAGCAACAAGGTACAGGGTACGGAGACCCAGTACTTC. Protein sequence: CASNKVQGTETQYF.

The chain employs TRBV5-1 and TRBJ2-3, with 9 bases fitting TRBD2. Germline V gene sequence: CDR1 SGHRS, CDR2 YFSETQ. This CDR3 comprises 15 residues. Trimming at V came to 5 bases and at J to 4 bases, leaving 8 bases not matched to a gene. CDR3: CASRLSGSLADTQYF. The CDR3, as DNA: TGCGCCAGCAGACTTAGCGGGAGTCTGGCAGATACGCAGTATTTT.

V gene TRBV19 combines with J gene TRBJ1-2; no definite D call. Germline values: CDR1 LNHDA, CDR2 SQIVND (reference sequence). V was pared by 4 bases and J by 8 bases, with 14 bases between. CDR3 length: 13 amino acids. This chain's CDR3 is CASSTNGRRGYTF. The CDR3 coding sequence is TGTGCCAGTAGTACGAACGGGCGTCGGGGCTACACCTTC.

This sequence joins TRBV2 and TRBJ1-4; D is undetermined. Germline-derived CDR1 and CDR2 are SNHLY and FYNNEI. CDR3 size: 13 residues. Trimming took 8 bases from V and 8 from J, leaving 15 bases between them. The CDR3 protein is CASGWQAGEKLFF. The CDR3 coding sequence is TGTGCCAGCGGTTGGCAGGCGGGGGAAAAACTGTTTTTT.

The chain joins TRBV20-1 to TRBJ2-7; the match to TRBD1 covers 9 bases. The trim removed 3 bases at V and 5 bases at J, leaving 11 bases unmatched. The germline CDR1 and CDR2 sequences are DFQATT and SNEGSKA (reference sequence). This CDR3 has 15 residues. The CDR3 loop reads CSASDFSWTGDEQYF. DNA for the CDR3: TGCAGTGCTAGTGACTTTTCTTGGACAGGGGACGAGCAGTACTTC.

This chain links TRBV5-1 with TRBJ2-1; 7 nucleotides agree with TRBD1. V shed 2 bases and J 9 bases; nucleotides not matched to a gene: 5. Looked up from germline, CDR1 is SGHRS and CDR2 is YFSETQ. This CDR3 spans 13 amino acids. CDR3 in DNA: TGCGCCAGCAGCTTAGAACAGGGGAGTGAGCAGTTCTTC. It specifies CASSLEQGSEQFF.

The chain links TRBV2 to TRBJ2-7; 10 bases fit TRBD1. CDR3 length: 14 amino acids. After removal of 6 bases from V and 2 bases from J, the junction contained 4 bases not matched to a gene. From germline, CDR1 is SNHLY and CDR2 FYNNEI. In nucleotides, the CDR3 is TGTGCCAGCAGGAGACAGGGGGCGACCTACGAGCAGTACTTC. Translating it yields CASRRQGATYEQYF.

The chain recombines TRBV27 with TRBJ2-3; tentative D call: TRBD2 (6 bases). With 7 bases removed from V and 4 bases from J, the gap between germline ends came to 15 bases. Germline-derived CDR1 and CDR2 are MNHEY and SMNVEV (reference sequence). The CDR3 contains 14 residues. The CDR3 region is CASTLLAGADTQYF. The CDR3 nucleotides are TGTGCCAGCACCCTACTAGCTGGCGCAGATACGCAGTATTTT.

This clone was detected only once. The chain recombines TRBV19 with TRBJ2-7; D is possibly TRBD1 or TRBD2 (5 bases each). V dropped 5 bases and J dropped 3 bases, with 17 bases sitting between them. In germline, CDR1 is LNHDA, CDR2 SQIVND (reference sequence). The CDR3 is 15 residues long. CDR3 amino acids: CASSAGTAGLYEQYF. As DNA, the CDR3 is TGTGCCAGTAGTGCCGGGACGGCAGGACTCTACGAGCAGTACTTC.

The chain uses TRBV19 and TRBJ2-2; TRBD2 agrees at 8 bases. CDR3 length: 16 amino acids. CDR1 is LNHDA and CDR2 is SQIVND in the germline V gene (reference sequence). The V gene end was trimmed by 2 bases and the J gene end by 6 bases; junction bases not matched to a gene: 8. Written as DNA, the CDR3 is TGTGCCAGTAGTATAAATAGCGGGGTGGGCTCCGGGGAGCTGTTTTTT. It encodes CASSINSGVGSGELFF.

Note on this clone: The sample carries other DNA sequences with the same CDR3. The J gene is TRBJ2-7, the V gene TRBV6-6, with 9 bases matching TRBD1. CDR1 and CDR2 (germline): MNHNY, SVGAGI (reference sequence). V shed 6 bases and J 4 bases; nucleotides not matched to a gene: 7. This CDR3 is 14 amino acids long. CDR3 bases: TGTGCCAGCAGCCAACAGGGGGCGGGTTACGAGCAGTACTTC. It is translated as CASSQQGAGYEQYF.

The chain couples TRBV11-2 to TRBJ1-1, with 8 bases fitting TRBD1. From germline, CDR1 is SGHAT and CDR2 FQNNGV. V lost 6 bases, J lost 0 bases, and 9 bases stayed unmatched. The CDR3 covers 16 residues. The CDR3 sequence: CASSSGTGAMNTEAFF. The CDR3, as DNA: TGTGCCAGCAGTTCCGGGACAGGTGCTATGAACACTGAAGCTTTCTTT.

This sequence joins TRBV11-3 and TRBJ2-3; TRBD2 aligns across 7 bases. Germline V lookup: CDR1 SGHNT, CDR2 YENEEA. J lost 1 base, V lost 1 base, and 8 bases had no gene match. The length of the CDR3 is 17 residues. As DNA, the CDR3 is TGTGCCAGCAGCTTAGGTTCCAGCGGGACTCGCACAGATACGCAGTATTTT. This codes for CASSLGSSGTRTDTQYF.

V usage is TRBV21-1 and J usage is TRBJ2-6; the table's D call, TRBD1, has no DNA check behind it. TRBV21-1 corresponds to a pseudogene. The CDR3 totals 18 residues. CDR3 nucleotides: TGTGCCAGCAGCCGACTTCCGGGACAAGTACCTGGGGCCAACGTCCTGACTTTC. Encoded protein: CASSRLPGQVPGANVLTF.

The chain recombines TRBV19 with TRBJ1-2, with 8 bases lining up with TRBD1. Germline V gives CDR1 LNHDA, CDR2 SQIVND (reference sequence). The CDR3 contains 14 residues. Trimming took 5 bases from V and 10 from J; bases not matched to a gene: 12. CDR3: CASSGRDRRSYYTF. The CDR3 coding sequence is TGTGCCAGTAGTGGTCGGGACAGGAGATCTTACTACACCTTC.